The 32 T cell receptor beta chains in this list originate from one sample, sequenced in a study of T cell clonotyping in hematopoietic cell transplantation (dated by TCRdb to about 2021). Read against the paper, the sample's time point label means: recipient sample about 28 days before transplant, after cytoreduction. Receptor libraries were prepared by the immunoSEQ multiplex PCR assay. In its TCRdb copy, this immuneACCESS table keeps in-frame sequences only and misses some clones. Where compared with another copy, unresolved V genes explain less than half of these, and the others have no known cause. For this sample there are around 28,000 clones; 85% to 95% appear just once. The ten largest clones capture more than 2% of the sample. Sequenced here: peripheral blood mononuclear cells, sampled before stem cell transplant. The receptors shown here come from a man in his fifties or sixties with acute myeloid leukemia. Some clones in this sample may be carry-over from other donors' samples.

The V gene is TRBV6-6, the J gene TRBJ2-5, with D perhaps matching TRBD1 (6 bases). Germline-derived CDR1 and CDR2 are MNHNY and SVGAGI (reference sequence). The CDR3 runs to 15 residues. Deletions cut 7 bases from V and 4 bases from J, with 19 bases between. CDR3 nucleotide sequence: TGTGCCAGCACCAAACAGGGAGAGTTGCGAGAGACCCAGTACTTC. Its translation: CASTKQGELRETQYF.

The CDR3 is CASRLLGAAQPQHF. Written as DNA, the CDR3 is TGTGCCAGTAGACTCTTAGGGGCTGCCCAGCCCCAGCATTTT. The rearrangement uses TRBV19 and TRBJ1-5, with TRBD1 as a possible D gene (5 bases). Germline V gives CDR1 LNHDA, CDR2 SQIVND (reference sequence). The CDR3 contains 14 residues. Trimming shortened V by 6 bases and J by 7 bases, and 16 bases separated the two germline ends.

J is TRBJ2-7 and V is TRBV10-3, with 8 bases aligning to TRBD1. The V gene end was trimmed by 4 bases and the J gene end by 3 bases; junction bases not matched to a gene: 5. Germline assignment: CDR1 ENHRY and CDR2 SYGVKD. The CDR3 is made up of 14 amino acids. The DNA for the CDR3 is TGTGCCATCAGTGGGACAGGGATCGGCTACGAGCAGTACTTC. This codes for CAISGTGIGYEQYF.

CDR3 region: CASSFSELNTEAFF. The CDR3, as DNA: TGTGCCAGCAGCTTTTCAGAACTGAACACTGAAGCTTTCTTT. The chain couples TRBV7-8 to TRBJ1-1; D unclear. The germline CDR1 and CDR2 sequences are SGHVS and FQNEAQ. The V and J ends lost 3 bases and 0 bases respectively, with 8 bases between them. CDR3 size: 14 residues.

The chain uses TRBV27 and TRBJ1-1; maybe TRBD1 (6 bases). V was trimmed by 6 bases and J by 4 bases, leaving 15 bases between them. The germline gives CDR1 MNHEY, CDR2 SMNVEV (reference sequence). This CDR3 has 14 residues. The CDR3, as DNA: TGTGCCAGCAGAAAACAGGGCGGGATCACTGAAGCTTTCTTT. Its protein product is CASRKQGGITEAFF.

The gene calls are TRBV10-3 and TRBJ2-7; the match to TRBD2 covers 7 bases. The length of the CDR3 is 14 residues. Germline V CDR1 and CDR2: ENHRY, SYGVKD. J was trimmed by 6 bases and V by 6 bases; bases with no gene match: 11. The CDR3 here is CAISSLAQSGEQYF. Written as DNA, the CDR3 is TGTGCCATCAGCTCACTAGCGCAGTCAGGCGAGCAGTACTTC.

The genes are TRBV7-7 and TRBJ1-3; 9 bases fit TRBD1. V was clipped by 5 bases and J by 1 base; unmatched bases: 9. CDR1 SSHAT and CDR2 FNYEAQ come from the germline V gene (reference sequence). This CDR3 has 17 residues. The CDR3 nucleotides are TGTGCCAGCAGCGCCGGGACAGGGCCTAGTTCTGGAAACACCATATATTTT. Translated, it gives CASSAGTGPSSGNTIYF.

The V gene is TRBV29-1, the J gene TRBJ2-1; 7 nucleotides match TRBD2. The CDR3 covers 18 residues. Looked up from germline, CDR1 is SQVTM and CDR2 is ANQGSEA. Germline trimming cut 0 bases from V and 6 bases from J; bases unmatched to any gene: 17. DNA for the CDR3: TGCAGCGTTGAAGAGAGGCGCCTGATGGGGGGGATAGGCAATGAGCAGTTCTTC. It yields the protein CSVEERRLMGGIGNEQFF.

The CDR3 loop reads CAWSVSTGIAYNEQFF. The CDR3, as DNA: TGTGCCTGGAGTGTATCGACAGGGATCGCCTACAATGAGCAGTTCTTC. The V call is TRBV30, the J call TRBJ2-1; TRBD1 matches 7 bases. Trimming removed 0 bases from V and 2 bases from J; junction bases left unmatched: 7. Germline V CDR1 and CDR2: GTSNPN, SVGIG (reference sequence). The CDR3 has 16 residues.

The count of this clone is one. CDR3 coding DNA: TGTGCCAGCAGCGTAGCGAATAGCGGGAGAGCAGCCGGGGAGCTGTTTTTT. Translation: CASSVANSGRAAGELFF. The gene calls are TRBV9 and TRBJ2-2, with 9 bases that match TRBD2. This CDR3 has 17 residues. V lost 0 bases to trimming and J lost 6 bases; unmatched junction nucleotides: 9. CDR1 and CDR2 (germline): SGDLS, YYNGEE.

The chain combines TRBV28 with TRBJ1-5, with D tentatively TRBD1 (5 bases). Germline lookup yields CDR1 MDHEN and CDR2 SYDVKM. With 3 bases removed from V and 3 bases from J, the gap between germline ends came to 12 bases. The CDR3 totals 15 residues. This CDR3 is CASSLIEGLNQPQHF. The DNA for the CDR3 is TGTGCCAGCAGTTTGATAGAGGGACTCAATCAGCCCCAGCATTTT.

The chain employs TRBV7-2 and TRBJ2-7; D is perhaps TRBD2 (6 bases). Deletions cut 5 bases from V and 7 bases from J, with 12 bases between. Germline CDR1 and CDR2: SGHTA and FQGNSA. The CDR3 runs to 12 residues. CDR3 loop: CASSPRRGEQYF. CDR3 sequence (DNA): TGTGCCAGCAGCCCCAGGAGGGGAGAGCAGTACTTC.

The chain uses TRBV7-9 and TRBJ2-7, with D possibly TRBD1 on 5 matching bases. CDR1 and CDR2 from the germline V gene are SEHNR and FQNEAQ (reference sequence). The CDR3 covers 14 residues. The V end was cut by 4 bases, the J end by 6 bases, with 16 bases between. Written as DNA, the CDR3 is TGTGCCAGCAGCTCAGTGTGGACACGCGCCGAGCAGTACTTC. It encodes CASSSVWTRAEQYF.

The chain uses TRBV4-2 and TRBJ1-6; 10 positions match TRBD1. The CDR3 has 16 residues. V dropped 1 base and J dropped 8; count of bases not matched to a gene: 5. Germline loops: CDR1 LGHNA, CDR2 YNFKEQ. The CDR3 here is CASSQGYGTGDSPLHF. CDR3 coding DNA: TGTGCCAGCAGCCAAGGCTATGGGACAGGGGATTCACCCCTCCACTTT.

The CDR3 DNA is TGTGCCAGCTCTCAGGGTATGGGGTTCTACGAGCAGTACTTC. Translated, it gives CASSQGMGFYEQYF. The chain is built from TRBV18 and TRBJ2-7, with TRBD1 as a possible D gene (5 bases). The V gene lost 6 bases and the J gene lost 3 bases, with 15 bases spanning the gap. Per germline, CDR1 KGHSH and CDR2 LQKENI. This CDR3 region has 14 residues.

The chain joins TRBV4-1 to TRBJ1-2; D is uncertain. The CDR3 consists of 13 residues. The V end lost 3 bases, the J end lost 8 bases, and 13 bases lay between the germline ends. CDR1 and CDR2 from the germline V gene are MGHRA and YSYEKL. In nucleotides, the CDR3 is TGCGCCAGCAGCCAGGCTAGGAGGGTCGGCTACACCTTC. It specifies CASSQARRVGYTF.

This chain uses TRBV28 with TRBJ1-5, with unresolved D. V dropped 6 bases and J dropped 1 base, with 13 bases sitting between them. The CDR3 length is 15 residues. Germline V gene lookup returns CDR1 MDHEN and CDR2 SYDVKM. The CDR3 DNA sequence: TGTGCCAGCAGCCCGGACGCGGGGAGCAATCAGCCCCAGCATTTT. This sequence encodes CASSPDAGSNQPQHF.

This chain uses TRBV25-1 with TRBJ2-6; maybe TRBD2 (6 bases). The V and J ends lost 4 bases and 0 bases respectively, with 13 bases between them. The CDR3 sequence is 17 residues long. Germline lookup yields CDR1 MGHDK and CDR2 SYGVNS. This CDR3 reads CASSVGGARSGANVLTF. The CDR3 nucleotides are TGTGCCAGCAGTGTCGGAGGGGCGCGCTCTGGGGCCAACGTCCTGACTTTC.

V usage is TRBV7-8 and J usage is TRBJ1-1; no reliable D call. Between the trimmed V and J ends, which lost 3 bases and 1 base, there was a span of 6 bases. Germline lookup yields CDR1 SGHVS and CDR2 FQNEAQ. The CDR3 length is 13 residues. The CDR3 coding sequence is TGTGCCAGCAGCTTCAGAAGGAACACTGAAGCTTTCTTT. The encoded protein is CASSFRRNTEAFF.

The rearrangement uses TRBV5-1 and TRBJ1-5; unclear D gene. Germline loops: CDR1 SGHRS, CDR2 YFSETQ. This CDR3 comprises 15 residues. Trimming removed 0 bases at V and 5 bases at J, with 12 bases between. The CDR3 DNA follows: TGCGCCAGCAGCTTGGAGGGAGGTGGGTATCAGCCCCAGCATTTT. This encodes CASSLEGGGYQPQHF.

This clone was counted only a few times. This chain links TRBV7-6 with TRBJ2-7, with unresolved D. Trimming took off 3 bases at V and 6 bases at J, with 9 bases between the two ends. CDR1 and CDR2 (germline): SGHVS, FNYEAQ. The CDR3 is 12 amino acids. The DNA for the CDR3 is TGTGCCAGCAGCTTTCAGCAGACCGAGCAGTACTTC. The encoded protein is CASSFQQTEQYF.

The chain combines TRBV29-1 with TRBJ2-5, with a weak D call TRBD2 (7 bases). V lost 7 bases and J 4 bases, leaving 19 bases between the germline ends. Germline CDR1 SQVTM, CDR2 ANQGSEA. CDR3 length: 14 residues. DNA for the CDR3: TGCAGCGCCACCGTCGGGGGAGGGGGAGAGACCCAGTACTTC. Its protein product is CSATVGGGGETQYF. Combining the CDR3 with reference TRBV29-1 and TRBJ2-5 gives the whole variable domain SAVISQKPSRDICQRGTSLTIQCQVDSQVTMMFWYRQQPGQSLTLIATANQGSEATYESGFVIDKFPISRPNLTFSTLTVSNMSPEDSSIYLCSATVGGGGETQYFGPGTRLLVL.

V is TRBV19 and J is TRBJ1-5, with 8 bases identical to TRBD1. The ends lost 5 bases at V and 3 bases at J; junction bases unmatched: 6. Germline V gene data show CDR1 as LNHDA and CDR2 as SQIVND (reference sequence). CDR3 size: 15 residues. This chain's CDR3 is CASSFNRGNNQPQHF. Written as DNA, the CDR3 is TGTGCCAGTAGTTTCAACAGGGGGAACAATCAGCCCCAGCATTTT.

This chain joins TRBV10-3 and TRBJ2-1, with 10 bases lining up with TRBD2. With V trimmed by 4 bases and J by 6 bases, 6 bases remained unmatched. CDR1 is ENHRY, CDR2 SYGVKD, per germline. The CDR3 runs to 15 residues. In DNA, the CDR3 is TGTGCCATCAGTGTGGAAGCGGGGGGGCCCAATGAGCAGTTCTTC. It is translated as CAISVEAGGPNEQFF.

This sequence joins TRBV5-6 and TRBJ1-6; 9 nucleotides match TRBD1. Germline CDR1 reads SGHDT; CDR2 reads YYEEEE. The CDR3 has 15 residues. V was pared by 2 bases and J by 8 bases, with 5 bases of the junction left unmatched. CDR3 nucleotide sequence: TGTGCCAGCAGCTTAACGGGACAGGGCCATTCACCCCTCCACTTT. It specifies CASSLTGQGHSPLHF.

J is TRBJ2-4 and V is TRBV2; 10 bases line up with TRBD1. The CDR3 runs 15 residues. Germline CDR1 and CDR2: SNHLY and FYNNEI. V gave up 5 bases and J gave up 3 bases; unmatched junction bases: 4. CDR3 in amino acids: CASSPDRGGKNIQYF. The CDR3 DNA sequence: TGTGCCAGCAGTCCGGACAGGGGGGGCAAAAACATTCAGTACTTC.

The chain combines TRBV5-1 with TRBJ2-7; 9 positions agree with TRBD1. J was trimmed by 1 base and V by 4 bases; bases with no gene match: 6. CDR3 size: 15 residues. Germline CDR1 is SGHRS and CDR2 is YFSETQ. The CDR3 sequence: CASSGTGGRSYEQYF. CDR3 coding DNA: TGCGCCAGCAGCGGAACAGGGGGCCGTTCCTACGAGCAGTACTTC. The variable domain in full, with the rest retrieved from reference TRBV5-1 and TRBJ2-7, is KAGVTQTPRYLIKTRGQQVTLSCSPISGHRSVSWYQQTPGQGLQFLFEYFSETQRNKGNFPGRFSGRQFSNSRSEMNVSTLELGDSALYLCASSGTGGRSYEQYFGPGTRLTVT.

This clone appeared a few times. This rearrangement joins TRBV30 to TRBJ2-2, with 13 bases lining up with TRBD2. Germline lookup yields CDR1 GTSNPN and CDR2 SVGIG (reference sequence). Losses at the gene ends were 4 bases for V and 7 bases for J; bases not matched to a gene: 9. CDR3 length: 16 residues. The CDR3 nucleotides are TGTGCCTGGACCTTTGGACTAGCGGGGGTAGTCGGGGAGCTGTTTTTT. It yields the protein CAWTFGLAGVVGELFF.

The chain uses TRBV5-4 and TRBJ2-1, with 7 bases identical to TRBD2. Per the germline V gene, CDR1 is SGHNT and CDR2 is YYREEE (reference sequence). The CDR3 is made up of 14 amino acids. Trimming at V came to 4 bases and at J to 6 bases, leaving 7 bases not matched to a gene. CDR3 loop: CASSLPREVNEQFF. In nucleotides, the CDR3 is TGTGCCAGCAGCCTACCCCGGGAGGTCAATGAGCAGTTCTTC.

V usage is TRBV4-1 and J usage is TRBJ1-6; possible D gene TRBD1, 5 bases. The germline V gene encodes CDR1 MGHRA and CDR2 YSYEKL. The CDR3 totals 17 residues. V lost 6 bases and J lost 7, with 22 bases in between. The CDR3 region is CASSRIGAAEGNSPLHF. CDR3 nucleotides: TGCGCCAGCAGTCGCATTGGGGCGGCAGAAGGGAATTCACCCCTCCACTTT.

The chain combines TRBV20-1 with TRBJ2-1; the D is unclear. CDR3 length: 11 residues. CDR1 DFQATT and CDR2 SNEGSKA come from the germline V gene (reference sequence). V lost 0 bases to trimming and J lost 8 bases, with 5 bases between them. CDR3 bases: TGCAGTGCTAGAGAGGTTTATGAGCAGTTCTTC. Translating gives CSAREVYEQFF.

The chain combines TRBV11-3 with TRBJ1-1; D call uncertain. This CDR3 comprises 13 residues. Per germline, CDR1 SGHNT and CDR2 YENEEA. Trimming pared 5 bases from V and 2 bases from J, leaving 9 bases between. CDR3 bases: TGTGCCAGCAGCAGGTGGGCTAACACTGAAGCTTTCTTT. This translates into CASSRWANTEAFF.